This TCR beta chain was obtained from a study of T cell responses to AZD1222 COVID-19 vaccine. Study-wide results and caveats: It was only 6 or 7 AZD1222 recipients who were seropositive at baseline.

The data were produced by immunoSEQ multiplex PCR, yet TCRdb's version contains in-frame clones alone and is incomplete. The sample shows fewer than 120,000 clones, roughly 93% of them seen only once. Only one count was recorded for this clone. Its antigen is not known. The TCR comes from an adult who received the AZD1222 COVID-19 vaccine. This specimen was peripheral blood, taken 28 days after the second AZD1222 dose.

CDR3 sequence (DNA): TGCGCCAGCAGCCAAGATCGGCCCGCTAACTATGGCTACACCTTC. It specifies CASSQDRPANYGYTF. This rearrangement joins TRBV4-1 to TRBJ1-2; D not resolved. The CDR3 has 15 residues. With 0 bases removed from V and 0 bases from J, the gap between germline ends came to 8 bases. The germline CDR1 and CDR2 sequences are MGHRA and YSYEKL.